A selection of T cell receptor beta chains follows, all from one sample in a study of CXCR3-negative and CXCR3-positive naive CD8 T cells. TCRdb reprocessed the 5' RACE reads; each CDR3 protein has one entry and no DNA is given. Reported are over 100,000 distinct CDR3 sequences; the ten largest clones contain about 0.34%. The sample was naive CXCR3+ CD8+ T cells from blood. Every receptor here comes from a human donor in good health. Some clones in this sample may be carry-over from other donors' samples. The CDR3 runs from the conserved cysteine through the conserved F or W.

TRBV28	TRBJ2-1	CASRPGINEQFF
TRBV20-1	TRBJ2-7	CSASGLPYEQYF
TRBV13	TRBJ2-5	CASSDTGRARTQYF
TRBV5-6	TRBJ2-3	CASSLGGTVGQYF
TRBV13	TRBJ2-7	CASSPPGWVEQYF
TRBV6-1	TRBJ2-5	CAIRGTFQETQYF
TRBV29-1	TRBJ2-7	CSVELGEVYEQYF
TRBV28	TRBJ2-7	CASSLHRTPVSEQYF
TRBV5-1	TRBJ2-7	CASTPDDSSYEQYF
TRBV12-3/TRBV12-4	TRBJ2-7	CASSLALWDEQYF
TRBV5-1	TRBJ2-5	CASSIEETSGSFGETQYF
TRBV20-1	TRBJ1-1	CSARTKGYRAMTEAFF
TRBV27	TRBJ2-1	CASSFVRERDNEQFF
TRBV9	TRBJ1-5	CASSFGPGSNQPQHF
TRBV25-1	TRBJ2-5	CASSMIQESSETQYF
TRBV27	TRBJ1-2	CASSSGVGYTF
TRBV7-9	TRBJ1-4	CASSFAPGPSNEKLFF
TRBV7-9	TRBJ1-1	CASSPGHSFTEAFF